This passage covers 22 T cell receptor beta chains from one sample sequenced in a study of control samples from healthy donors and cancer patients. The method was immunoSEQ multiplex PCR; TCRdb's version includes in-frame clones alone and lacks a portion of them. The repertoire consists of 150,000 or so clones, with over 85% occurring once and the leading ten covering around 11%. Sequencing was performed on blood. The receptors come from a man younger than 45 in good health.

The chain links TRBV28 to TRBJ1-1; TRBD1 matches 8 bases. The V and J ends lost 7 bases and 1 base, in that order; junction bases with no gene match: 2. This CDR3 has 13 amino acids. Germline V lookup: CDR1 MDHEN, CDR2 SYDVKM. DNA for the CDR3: TGTGCCAGCAACCAGGGGGCGAACACTGAAGCTTTCTTT. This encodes CASNQGANTEAFF.

The CDR3 region has the DNA TGTGCCAGCAGTTCGGTCACTCCGGGAGAGCAGTACTTC. It codes for CASSSVTPGEQYF. V usage is TRBV27 and J usage is TRBJ2-7, with D possibly being TRBD2 (5 bases). The V gene lost 4 bases and the J gene lost 7 bases, with 14 bases spanning the gap. Germline lookup yields CDR1 MNHEY and CDR2 SMNVEV (reference sequence). The CDR3 runs to 13 residues.

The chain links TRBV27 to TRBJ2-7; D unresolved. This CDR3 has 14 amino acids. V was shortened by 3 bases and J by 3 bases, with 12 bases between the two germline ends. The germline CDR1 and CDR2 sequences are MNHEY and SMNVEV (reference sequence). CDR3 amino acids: CASSFAGILYEQYF. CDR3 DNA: TGTGCCAGCAGTTTCGCCGGAATTCTCTACGAGCAGTACTTC.

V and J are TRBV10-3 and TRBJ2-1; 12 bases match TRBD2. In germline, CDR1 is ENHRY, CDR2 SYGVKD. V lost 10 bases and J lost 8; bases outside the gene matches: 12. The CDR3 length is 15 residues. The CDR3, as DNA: TGTGCCACCTCAGGGGGACTAGCGGGCCTCGATGAGCAGTTCTTC. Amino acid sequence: CATSGGLAGLDEQFF.

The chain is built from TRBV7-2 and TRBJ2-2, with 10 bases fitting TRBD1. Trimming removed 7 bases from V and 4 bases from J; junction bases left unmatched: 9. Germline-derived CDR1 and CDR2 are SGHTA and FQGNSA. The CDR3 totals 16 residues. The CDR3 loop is CASNLDRGQSTGELFF. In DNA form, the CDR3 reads TGTGCCAGCAACCTTGACAGGGGGCAGTCCACCGGGGAGCTGTTTTTT.

Here the CDR3 DNA reads TGTGCCAGCAGCTTTTTAGTGGCTAGCGGGAGGCCAGGAGAGACCCAGTACTTC. This sequence encodes CASSFLVASGRPGETQYF. J is TRBJ2-5 and V is TRBV5-6; 11 bases are shared with TRBD2. This CDR3 has 18 residues. With 2 bases clipped from V and 4 bases from J, the junction kept 13 bases outside the gene matches. Per the germline V gene, CDR1 is SGHDT and CDR2 is YYEEEE.

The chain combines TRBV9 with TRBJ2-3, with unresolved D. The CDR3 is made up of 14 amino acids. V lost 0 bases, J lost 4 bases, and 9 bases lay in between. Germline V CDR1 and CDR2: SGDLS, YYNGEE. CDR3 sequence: CASSVDARPDTQYF. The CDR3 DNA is TGTGCCAGCAGCGTAGATGCAAGACCAGATACGCAGTATTTT.

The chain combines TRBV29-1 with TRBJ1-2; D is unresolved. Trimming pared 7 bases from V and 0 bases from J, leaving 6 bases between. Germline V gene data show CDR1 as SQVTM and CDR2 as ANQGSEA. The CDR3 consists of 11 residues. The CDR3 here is CSAASNYGYTF. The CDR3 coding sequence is TGCAGCGCGGCCTCTAACTATGGCTACACCTTC.

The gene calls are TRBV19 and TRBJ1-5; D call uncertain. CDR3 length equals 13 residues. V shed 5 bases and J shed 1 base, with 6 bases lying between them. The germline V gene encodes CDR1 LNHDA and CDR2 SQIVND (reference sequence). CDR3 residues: CASSSFSNQPQHF. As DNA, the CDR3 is TGTGCCAGTAGTTCCTTCAGCAATCAGCCCCAGCATTTT.

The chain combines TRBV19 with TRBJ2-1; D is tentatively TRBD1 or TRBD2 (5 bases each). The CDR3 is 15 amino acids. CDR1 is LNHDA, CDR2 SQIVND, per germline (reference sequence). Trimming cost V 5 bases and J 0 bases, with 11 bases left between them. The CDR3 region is CASSLRDPSYNEQFF. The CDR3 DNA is TGTGCCAGTAGTCTCCGGGACCCCTCCTACAATGAGCAGTTCTTC. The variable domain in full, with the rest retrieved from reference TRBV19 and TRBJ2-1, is DGGITQSPKYLFRKEGQNVTLSCEQNLNHDAMYWYRQDPGQGLRLIYYSQIVNDFQKGDIAEGYSVSREKKESFPLTVTSAQKNPTAFYLCASSLRDPSYNEQFFGPGTRLTVL.

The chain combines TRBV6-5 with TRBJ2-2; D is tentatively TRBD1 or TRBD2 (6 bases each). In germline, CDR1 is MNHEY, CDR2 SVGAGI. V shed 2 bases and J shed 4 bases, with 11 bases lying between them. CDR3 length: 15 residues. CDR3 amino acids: CASSYPRGPTGELFF. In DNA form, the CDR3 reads TGTGCCAGCAGTTACCCCCGGGGGCCCACCGGGGAGCTGTTTTTT.

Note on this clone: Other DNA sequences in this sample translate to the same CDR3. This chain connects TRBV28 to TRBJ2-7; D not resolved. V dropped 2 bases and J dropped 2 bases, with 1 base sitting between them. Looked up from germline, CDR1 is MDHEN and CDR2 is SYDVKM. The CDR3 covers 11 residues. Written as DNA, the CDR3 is TGTGCCAGCAGTTTAACCTACGAGCAGTACTTC. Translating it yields CASSLTYEQYF.

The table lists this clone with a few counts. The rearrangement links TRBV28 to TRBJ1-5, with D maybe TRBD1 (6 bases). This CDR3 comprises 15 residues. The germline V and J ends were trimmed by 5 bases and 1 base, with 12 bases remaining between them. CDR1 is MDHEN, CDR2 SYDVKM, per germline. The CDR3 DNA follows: TGTGCCAGCAGTACCCTCCAGGGGAGCAATCAGCCCCAGCATTTT. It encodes CASSTLQGSNQPQHF.

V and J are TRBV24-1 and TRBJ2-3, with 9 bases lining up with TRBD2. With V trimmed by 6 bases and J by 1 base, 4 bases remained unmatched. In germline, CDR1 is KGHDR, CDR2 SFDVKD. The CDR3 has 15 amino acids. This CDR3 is CATSKPSGGTDTQYF. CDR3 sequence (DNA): TGTGCCACCAGTAAGCCTAGCGGGGGCACAGATACGCAGTATTTT.

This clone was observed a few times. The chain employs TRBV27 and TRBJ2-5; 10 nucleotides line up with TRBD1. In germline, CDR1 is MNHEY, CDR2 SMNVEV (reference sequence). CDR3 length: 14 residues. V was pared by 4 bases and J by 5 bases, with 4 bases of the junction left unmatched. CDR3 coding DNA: TGTGCCAGCAGTTGGGACAGGGGCACGGAGACCCAGTACTTC. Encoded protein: CASSWDRGTETQYF.

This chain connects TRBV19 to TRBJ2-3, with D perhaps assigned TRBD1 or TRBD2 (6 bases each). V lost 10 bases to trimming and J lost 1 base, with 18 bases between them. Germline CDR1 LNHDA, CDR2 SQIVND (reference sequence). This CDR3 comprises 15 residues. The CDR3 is CATIFRRGGTDTQYF. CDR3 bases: TGTGCCACTATATTCCGTAGGGGGGGCACAGATACGCAGTATTTT.

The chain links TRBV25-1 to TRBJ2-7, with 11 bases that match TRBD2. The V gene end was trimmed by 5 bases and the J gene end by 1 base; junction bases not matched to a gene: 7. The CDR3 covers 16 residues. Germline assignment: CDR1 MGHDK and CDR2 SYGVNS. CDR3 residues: CASSKLAGGVSYEQYF. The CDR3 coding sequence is TGTGCCAGCAGTAAGCTAGCGGGGGGAGTTTCCTACGAGCAGTACTTC.

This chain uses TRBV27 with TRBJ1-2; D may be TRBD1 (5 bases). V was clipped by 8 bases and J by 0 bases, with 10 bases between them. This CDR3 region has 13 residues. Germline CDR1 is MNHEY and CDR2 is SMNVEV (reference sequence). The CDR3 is CASSGPPNYGYTF. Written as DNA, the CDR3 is TGTGCCAGCTCAGGGCCCCCTAACTATGGCTACACCTTC.

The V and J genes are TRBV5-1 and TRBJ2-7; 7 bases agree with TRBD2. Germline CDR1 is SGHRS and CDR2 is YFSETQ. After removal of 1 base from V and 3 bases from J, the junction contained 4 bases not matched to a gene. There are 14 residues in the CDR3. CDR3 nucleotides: TGCGCCAGCAGCTTGTCTAGCGGAAACTACGAGCAGTACTTC. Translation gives CASSLSSGNYEQYF.

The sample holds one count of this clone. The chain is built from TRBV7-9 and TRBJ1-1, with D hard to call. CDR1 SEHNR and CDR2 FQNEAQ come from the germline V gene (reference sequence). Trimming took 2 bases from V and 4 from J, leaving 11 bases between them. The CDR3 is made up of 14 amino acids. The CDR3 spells CASSLTRSGTEAFF. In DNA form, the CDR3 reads TGTGCCAGCAGCTTAACCCGCAGTGGCACTGAAGCTTTCTTT. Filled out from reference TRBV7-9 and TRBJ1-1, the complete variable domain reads DTGVSQNPRHKITKRGQNVTFRCDPISEHNRLYWYRQTLGQGPEFLTYFQNEAQLEKSRLLSDRFSAERPKGSFSTLEIQRTEQGDSAMYLCASSLTRSGTEAFFGQGTRLTVV.

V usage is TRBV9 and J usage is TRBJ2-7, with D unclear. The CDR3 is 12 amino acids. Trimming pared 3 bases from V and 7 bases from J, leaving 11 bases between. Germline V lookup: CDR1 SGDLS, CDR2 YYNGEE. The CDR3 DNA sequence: TGTGCCAGCAGCGGGTTATATGGGGAGCAGTACTTC. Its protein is CASSGLYGEQYF. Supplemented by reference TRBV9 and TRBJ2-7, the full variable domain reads DSGVTQTPKHLITATGQRVTLRCSPRSGDLSVYWYQQSLDQGLQFLIQYYNGEERAKGNILERFSAQQFPDLHSELNLSSLELGDSALYFCASSGLYGEQYFGPGTRLTVT.

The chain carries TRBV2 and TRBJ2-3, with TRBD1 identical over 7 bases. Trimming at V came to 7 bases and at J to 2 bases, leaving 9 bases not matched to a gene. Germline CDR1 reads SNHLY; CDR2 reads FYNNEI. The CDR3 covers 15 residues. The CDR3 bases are TGTGCCAGCAACCCTGACAGGGCCTACACAGATACGCAGTATTTT. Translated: CASNPDRAYTDTQYF.